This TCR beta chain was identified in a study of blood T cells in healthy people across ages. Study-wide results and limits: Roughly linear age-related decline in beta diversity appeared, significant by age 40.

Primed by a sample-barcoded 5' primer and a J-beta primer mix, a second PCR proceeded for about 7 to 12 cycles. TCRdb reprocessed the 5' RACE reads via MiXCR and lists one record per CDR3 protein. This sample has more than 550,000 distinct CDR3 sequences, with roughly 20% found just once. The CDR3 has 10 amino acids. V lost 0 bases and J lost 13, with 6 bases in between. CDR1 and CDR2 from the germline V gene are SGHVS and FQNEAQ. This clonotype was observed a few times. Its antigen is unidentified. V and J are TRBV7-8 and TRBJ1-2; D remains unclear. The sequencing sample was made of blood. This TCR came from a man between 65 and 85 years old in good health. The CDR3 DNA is TGTGCCAGCAGCTTAGCTCTCGGCACCTTC. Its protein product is CASSLALGTF.